The clone carrying this T cell receptor beta chain showed up just once. The source of the sample is a study of brain T cells in children with intractable seizures. The method was immunoSEQ multiplex PCR; TCRdb's version includes in-frame clones alone and lacks a portion of them. Here the sample spans about 64,000 clones, 95% to 96% being singletons. Sequencing was limited to surgery cases with top T cell transcript signatures in brain tissue. The TCR originated in a boy younger than two with focal cortical dysplasia and intractable seizures. Sequencing used peripheral blood, obtained at surgery.

This CDR3 reads CASSPGFTGVNEQFF. The CDR3 DNA is TGCGCCAGCAGTCCGGGGTTTACCGGCGTCAATGAGCAGTTCTTC. This chain connects TRBV5-1 to TRBJ2-1, with D perhaps matching TRBD2 (5 bases). This CDR3 is 15 amino acids long. Germline V CDR1 and CDR2: SGHRS, YFSETQ. Trimming cost V 5 bases and J 6 bases, with 18 bases left between them.